Sequencing of this TCR beta chain was carried out in a study of blood T cell repertoires in COVID-19. Whole-study context: Samples came from the United States, Italy and Spain, spanning acute and convalescent COVID-19.

Using immunoSEQ multiplex PCR, the repertoire was profiled, and TCRdb retains in-frame clones only, with some absent. The table shows under 200,000 clones, with approximately 88% occurring only once. The CDR3 has 15 amino acids. From germline, CDR1 is SGHRS and CDR2 YFSETQ. V was pared by 0 bases and J by 1 base, with 9 bases between. Either two negative PCRs, clearance, or symptom resolution qualified Cohort 3 donors as recovered. This chain connects TRBV5-1 to TRBJ2-3, with D unresolved. Material: PBMCs or T cells enriched from blood (not recorded which). This clonotype was obtained from a woman aged 18-29 years who had recovered from COVID-19. DNA for the CDR3: TGCGCCAGCAGCTTGGTAACGGTCGGCACAGATACGCAGTATTTT. Its protein is CASSLVTVGTDTQYF. The complete variable domain, with remaining parts taken from reference TRBV5-1 and TRBJ2-3, reads KAGVTQTPRYLIKTRGQQVTLSCSPISGHRSVSWYQQTPGQGLQFLFEYFSETQRNKGNFPGRFSGRQFSNSRSEMNVSTLELGDSALYLCASSLVTVGTDTQYFGPGTRLTVL.